These T cell receptor beta chains were read from a single sample in a study of cytomegalovirus exposure and HLA in healthy donors. Method: immunoSEQ multiplex PCR; TCRdb's copy keeps in-frame clones and lacks some. This table holds over 150,000 clones, 79% found once. Material: PBMCs. These receptors originate from a man in his forties or fifties in good health and CMV-seronegative. Both conserved end residues are part of each CDR3.

CASSPGSGANVLTF	TRBV5-1
CASSSGTSGETQYF	TRBV5-6
CATSRGTDQETQYF	TRBV15
CASSLFGTGVWEQYF	TRBV28
CASSLASGRSLNEQFF	TRBV7-2
CASSLEDSRETQYF	TRBV5-1
CASSQDLRGGKEKLFF	TRBV4-3
CGCTTGLTGELFF	TRBV19
CASTKDSEPYEQYF	TRBV6-6
CASSLEGGTGELFF	TRBV11-3
CASSPGLAGVYEQYF	TRBV19
CSSSSIAGGYDFYNEQFF	TRBV7-9
CASRTGGASNTEAFF	TRBV28
CASSQVVLRVGDEQYF	TRBV4-3
CASSLAVRNYNEQFF	TRBV7-2
CASSLVFGLAGSTDTQYF	TRBV7-2
CASSLVLVETQYF	TRBV5-1
CASSSRLAGDRELFF	TRBV7-7
CASRSDSSGNTIYF	TRBV7-9
CASSLGGGDYGTQYF	TRBV5-1
CASSIARGNTGELFF	TRBV19
CASGGQKNTGELFF	TRBV21-1
CASSLGLGRGKLFF	TRBV7-8
CASSLGAHYGYTF	TRBV28
CASSPSTGSTDTQYF	TRBV5-1
CASSPGQGGGGESGANVLTF	TRBV5-1